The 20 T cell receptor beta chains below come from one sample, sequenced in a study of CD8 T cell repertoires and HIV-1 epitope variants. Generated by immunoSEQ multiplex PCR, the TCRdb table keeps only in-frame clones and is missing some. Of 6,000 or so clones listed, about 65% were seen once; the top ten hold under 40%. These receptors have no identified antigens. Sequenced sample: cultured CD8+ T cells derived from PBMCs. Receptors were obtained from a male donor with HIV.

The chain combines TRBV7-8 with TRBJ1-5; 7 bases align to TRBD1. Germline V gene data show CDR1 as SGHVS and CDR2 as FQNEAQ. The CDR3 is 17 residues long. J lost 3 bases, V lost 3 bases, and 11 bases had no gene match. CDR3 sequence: CASSFFFYRGPNQPQHF. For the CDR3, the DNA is TGTGCCAGCAGCTTTTTCTTTTACAGGGGTCCCAATCAGCCCCAGCATTTT.

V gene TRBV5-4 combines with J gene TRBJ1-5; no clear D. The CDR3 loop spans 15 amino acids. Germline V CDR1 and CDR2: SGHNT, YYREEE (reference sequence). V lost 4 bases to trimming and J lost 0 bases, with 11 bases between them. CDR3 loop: CASSIQDGSNQPQHF. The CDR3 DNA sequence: TGTGCCAGCAGCATACAAGACGGTAGCAATCAGCCCCAGCATTTT.

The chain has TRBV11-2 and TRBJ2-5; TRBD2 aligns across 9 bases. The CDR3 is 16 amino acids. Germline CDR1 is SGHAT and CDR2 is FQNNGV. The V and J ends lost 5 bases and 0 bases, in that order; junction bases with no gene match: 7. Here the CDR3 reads CASSESGGLYQETQYF. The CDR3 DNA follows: TGTGCCAGCAGCGAAAGCGGGGGGCTGTACCAAGAGACCCAGTACTTC. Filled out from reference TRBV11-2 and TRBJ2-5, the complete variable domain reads EAGVAQSPRYKIIEKRQSVAFWCNPISGHATLYWYQQILGQGPKLLIQFQNNGVVDDSQLPKDRFSAERLKGVDSTLKIQPAKLEDSAVYLCASSESGGLYQETQYFGPGTRLLVL.

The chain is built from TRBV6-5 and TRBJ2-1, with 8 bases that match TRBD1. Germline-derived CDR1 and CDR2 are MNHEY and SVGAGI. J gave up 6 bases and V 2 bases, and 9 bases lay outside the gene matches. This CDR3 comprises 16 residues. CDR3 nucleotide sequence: TGTGCCAGCAGTTACACATTAATCACAGGGGGCAATGAGCAGTTCTTC. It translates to CASSYTLITGGNEQFF.

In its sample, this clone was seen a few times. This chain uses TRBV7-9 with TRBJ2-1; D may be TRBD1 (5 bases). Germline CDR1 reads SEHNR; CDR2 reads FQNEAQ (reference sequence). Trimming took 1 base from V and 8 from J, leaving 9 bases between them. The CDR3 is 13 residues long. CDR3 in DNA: TGTGCCAGCAGCTTAGTTAGCAGGGATGAGCAGTTCTTC. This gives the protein CASSLVSRDEQFF.

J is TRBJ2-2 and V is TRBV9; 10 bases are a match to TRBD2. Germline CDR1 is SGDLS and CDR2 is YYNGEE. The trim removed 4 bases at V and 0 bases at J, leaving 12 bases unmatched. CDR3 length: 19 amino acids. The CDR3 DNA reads TGTGCCAGCAGCCTCGCTGCTAGCGGGGGACTCGCGAACACCGGGGAGCTGTTTTTT. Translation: CASSLAASGGLANTGELFF.

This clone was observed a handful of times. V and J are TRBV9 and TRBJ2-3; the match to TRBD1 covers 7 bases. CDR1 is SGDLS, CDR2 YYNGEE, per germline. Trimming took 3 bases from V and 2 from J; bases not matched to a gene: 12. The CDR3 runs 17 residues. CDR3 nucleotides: TGTGCCAGCAGCGCCATACAGGGGCCTCCCTTCACAGATACGCAGTATTTT. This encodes CASSAIQGPPFTDTQYF.

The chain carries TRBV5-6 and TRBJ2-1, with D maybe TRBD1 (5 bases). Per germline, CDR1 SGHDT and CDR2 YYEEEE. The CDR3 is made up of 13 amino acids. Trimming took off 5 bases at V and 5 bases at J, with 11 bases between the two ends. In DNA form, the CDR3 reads TGTGCCAGCAGTTCAGACAGCCACAATGAGCAGTTCTTC. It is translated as CASSSDSHNEQFF.

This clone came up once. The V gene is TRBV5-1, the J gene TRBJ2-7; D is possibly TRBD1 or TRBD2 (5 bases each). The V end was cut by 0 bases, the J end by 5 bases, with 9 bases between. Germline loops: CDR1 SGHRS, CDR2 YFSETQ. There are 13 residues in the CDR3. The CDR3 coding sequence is TGCGCCAGCAGCTTGGCCGGGGACCACGAGCAGTACTTC. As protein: CASSLAGDHEQYF.

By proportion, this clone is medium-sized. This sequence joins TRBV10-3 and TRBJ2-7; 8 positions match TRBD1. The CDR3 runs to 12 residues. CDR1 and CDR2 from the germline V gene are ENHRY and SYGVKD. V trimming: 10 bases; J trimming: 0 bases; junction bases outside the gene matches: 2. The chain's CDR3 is CATGTGSYEQYF. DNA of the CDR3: TGTGCCACCGGGACAGGCTCCTACGAGCAGTACTTC.

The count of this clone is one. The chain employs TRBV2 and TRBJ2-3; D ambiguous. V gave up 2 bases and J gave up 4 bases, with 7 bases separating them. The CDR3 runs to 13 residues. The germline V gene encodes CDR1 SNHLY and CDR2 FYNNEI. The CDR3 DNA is TGTGCCAGCAGTGAACGCCAGTCAGATACGCAGTATTTT. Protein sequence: CASSERQSDTQYF.

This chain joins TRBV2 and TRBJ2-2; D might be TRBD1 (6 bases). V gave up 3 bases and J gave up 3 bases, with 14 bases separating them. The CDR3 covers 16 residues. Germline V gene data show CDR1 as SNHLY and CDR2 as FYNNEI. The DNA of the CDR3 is TGTGCCAGCAGTGAGTTTCAGGGGCAGGACACCGGGGAGCTGTTTTTT. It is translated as CASSEFQGQDTGELFF.

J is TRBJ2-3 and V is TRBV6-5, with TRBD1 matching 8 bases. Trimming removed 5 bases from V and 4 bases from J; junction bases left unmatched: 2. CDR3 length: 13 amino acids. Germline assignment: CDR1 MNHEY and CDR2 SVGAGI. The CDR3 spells CASSMDRADTQYF. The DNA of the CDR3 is TGTGCCAGCAGTATGGACAGGGCAGATACGCAGTATTTT.

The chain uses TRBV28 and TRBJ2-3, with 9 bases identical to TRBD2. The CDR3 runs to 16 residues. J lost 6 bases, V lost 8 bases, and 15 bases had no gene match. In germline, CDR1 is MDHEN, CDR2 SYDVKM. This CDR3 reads CASAETGRGGDDTQYF. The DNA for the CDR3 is TGTGCCAGCGCTGAGACGGGGCGGGGGGGCGATGATACGCAGTATTTT.

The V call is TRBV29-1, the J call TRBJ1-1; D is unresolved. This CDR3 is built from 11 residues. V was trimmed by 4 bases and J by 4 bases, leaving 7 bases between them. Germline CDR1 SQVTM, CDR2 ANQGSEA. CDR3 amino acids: CSVGVFTEAFF. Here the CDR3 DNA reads TGCAGCGTTGGGGTGTTCACTGAAGCTTTCTTT.

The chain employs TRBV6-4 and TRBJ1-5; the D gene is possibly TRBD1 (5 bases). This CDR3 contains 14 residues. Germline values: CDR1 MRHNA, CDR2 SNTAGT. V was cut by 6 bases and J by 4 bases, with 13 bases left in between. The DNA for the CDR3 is TGTGCCAGCAGATCCGTACAGGAAAATCAGCCCCAGCATTTT. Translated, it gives CASRSVQENQPQHF.

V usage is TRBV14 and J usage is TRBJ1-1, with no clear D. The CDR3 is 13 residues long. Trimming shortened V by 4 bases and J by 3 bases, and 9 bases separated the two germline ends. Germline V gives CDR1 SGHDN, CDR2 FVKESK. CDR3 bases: TGTGCCAGCAGCCTGGAGGAGCACACTGAAGCTTTCTTT. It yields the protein CASSLEEHTEAFF.

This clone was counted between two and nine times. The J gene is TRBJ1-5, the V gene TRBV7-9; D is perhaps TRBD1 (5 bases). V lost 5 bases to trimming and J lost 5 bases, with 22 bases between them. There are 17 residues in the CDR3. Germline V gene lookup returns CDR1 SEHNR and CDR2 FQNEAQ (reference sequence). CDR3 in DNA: TGTGCCAGCAGCCCCCCCGGGGCAGGTGACCGAGATCAGCCCCAGCATTTT. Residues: CASSPPGAGDRDQPQHF.

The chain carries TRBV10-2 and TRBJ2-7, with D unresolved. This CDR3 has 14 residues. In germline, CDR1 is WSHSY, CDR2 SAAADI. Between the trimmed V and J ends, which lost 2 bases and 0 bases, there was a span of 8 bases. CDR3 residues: CASSEEVVSYEQYF. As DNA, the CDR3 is TGCGCCAGCAGTGAGGAGGTTGTCTCCTACGAGCAGTACTTC.

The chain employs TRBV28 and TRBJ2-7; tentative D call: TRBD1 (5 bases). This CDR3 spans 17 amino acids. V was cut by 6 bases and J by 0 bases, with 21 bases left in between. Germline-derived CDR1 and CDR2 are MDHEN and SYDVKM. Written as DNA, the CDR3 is TGTGCCAGCAGACCCCAAACAGGTGACGGTTCCTCCTACGAGCAGTACTTC. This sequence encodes CASRPQTGDGSSYEQYF.